The clone carrying this T cell receptor (beta chain) appeared once. These data come from a study of T cell changes during pregnancy in multiple sclerosis. Only in-frame clones appear in the TCRdb table, and some are missing; sequencing was by immunoSEQ multiplex PCR. The sample has some 70,000 clones; approximately 91% are singletons. From germline, CDR1 is MNHEY and CDR2 SVGAGI. This CDR3 region has 16 residues. Trimming removed 0 bases at V and 5 bases at J, with 14 bases between. The sample here was peripheral blood, taken in the first trimester of pregnancy. The clonotype originates from a female donor with multiple sclerosis, enrolled in a pregnancy study. J is TRBJ1-5 and V is TRBV6-5; D is undetermined. DNA for the CDR3: TGTGCCAGCAGTTACTCGGACCCTGGAGGTCATCAGCCCCAGCATTTT. It specifies CASSYSDPGGHQPQHF.